This entry describes one TCR beta chain. The germline V gene encodes CDR1 SGHAT and CDR2 FQNNGV. V lost 4 bases and J lost 4, with 20 bases in between. The CDR3 loop spans 17 amino acids. Recovered Cohort 3 donors showed two negative PCRs, clearance, or symptom resolution. The data are from a study of blood T cell repertoires in COVID-19. Original data processing: From reference gene primer amplification, estimates of nucleated cell counts were derived. TCRdb keeps only in-frame clones here, not all; method: immunoSEQ multiplex PCR. V and J calls and clone size are those listed in that table; D and trimming were worked out from the DNA. The profile shows about 390,000 clones, 85% to 90% of them singletons.

This chain links TRBV11-2 with TRBJ1-3; possibly TRBD1 for D (6 bases). Sequenced: PBMCs or T cells enriched from blood (not recorded which). This TCR derives from a woman in her forties or fifties who had recovered from COVID-19. CDR3 protein: CASSSETGGFVGNTIYF. The CDR3 bases are TGTGCCAGCAGCTCAGAGACAGGCGGGTTCGTCGGAAACACCATATATTTT.